Presented here are 18 T cell receptor beta chains from one specimen sequenced in a study of T cell responses to AZD1222 COVID-19 vaccine. Assay used: immunoSEQ multiplex PCR; TCRdb lists only in-frame clones, some missing. The sample includes about 140,000 clones, 89% of them seen just once. Material: peripheral blood, obtained on day 0 of AZD1222 vaccination. All receptors derive from an adult in good health.

V and J are TRBV14 and TRBJ1-1, with TRBD1 as a possible D gene (6 bases). This CDR3 has 16 residues. Germline V gene sequence: CDR1 SGHDN, CDR2 FVKESK. V gave up 1 base and J gave up 4 bases, with 16 bases separating them. CDR3 nucleotides: TGTGCCAGCAGCCAAGTCCTGACAGGAAAGGGCACTGAAGCTTTCTTT. This sequence encodes CASSQVLTGKGTEAFF.

The chain has TRBV2 and TRBJ2-7; 8 bases are a match to TRBD1. V gave up 5 bases and J gave up 6 bases; unmatched junction bases: 3. Germline V gives CDR1 SNHLY, CDR2 FYNNEI. The CDR3 covers 12 residues. CDR3 DNA sequence: TGTGCCAGCAGTCCCGACAGGGGCGAGCAGTACTTC. Translated, it gives CASSPDRGEQYF.

The V and J genes are TRBV13 and TRBJ2-7; 7 bases align to TRBD1. CDR1 PRHDT and CDR2 FYEKMQ come from the germline V gene (reference sequence). V lost 5 bases to trimming and J lost 0 bases; unmatched junction nucleotides: 10. There are 16 residues in the CDR3. CDR3: CASSPRGTASSYEQYF. As DNA, the CDR3 is TGTGCCAGCAGCCCCCGAGGGACAGCGAGCTCCTACGAGCAGTACTTC.

The genes are TRBV15 and TRBJ2-3; D uncertain. The V gene lost 2 bases and the J gene lost 2 bases, with 14 bases spanning the gap. The germline CDR1 and CDR2 sequences are LNHNV and YYDKDF (reference sequence). The CDR3 has 16 residues. CDR3 sequence reads: CATSRSAARSTDTQYF. Written as DNA, the CDR3 is TGTGCCACCAGCAGATCGGCAGCGCGCTCCACAGATACGCAGTATTTT.

The chain combines TRBV6-5 with TRBJ2-7; 7 nucleotides align to TRBD1. The CDR3 contains 15 residues. The V gene's germline CDR1 is MNHEY and CDR2 SVGAGI. Losses at the gene ends were 0 bases for V and 1 base for J; bases not matched to a gene: 3. DNA for the CDR3: TGTGCCAGCAGTTACTCGGTGACAGGGTCCTACGAGCAGTACTTC. Encoded protein: CASSYSVTGSYEQYF.

The rearrangement uses TRBV3-1 (or the pseudogene TRBV3-2) and TRBJ1-2; TRBD1 agrees at 8 bases. Germline V CDR1 and CDR2: LGHDT, YNNKEL (reference sequence). The trim removed 1 base at V and 3 bases at J, leaving 4 bases unmatched. The CDR3 covers 15 residues. The CDR3 region has the DNA TGTGCCAGCAGCCAAGGCCGACAGGGGCACTATGGCTACACCTTC. Residues: CASSQGRQGHYGYTF.

The rearrangement joins TRBV6-2 or TRBV6-3 to TRBJ2-7; TRBD2 aligns across 8 bases. Looked up from germline, CDR1 is MNHEY and CDR2 is SVGEGT. CDR3 length: 14 residues. V gave up 6 bases and J gave up 3 bases; unmatched junction bases: 7. DNA of the CDR3: TGTGCCAGCAGCTGGCGGGGGGCCCTCTACGAGCAGTACTTC. Protein sequence: CASSWRGALYEQYF.

The V gene is TRBV9, the J gene TRBJ1-5; 9 bases agree with TRBD1. V shed 2 bases and J 5 bases; nucleotides not matched to a gene: 5. CDR1 and CDR2 from the germline V gene are SGDLS and YYNGEE. The CDR3 sequence is 15 residues long. The CDR3 region is CASSVGTGFDQPQHF. CDR3 nucleotides: TGTGCCAGCAGCGTCGGGACAGGGTTCGATCAGCCCCAGCATTTT. Full variable domain (outside the CDR3, taken from reference TRBV9 and TRBJ1-5): DSGVTQTPKHLITATGQRVTLRCSPRSGDLSVYWYQQSLDQGLQFLIQYYNGEERAKGNILERFSAQQFPDLHSELNLSSLELGDSALYFCASSVGTGFDQPQHFGDGTRLSIL.

This chain's CDR3 is CASSQLVAGDNQPQHF. The CDR3 DNA sequence: TGCGCCAGCAGCCAACTCGTCGCAGGGGACAATCAGCCCCAGCATTTT. The V and J genes are TRBV4-1 and TRBJ1-5; tentatively, D is TRBD1 (6 bases). Trimming took 2 bases from V and 3 from J, leaving 14 bases between them. The length of the CDR3 is 16 residues. Germline V CDR1 and CDR2: MGHRA, YSYEKL.

V and J are TRBV6-5 and TRBJ1-6; 7 bases fit TRBD1. Trimming cost V 4 bases and J 7 bases; bases outside gene matches: 4. CDR3 length: 14 residues. Germline V gene lookup returns CDR1 MNHEY and CDR2 SVGAGI. The CDR3 loop reads CASSWGRGNSPLHF. The CDR3 DNA follows: TGTGCCAGCAGTTGGGGCAGGGGGAATTCACCCCTCCACTTT.

The CDR3 DNA reads as TGTGCCAGCAGCGCGGCGTTCGGGAACTACGAGCAGTACTTC. Translating it yields CASSAAFGNYEQYF. The chain has TRBV2 and TRBJ2-7; a possible D gene is TRBD2 (5 bases). The germline V gene encodes CDR1 SNHLY and CDR2 FYNNEI. Trimming took off 6 bases at V and 3 bases at J, with 15 bases between the two ends. This CDR3 comprises 14 residues.

In nucleotides, the CDR3 is TGTGCCAGCAGTCGTACTGGCGCGGGGAATGAGCAGTTCTTC. Its protein product is CASSRTGAGNEQFF. The V gene is TRBV3-1 (or the pseudogene TRBV3-2), the J gene TRBJ2-1; D is perhaps TRBD2 (6 bases). Deletions cut 6 bases from V and 7 bases from J, with 16 bases between. The germline V gene encodes CDR1 LGHDT and CDR2 YNNKEL (reference sequence). The CDR3 runs 14 residues.

This chain joins TRBV5-1 and TRBJ2-3; 15 positions agree with TRBD2. CDR3 size: 17 residues. The germline CDR1 and CDR2 sequences are SGHRS and YFSETQ. V shed 0 bases, J shed 3 bases, and the junction held 2 bases outside the gene matches. DNA for the CDR3: TGCGCCAGCAGCTTGGCCGGACTAGCGGGGGGGACAGATACGCAGTATTTT. This gives the protein CASSLAGLAGGTDTQYF.

The CDR3 loop reads CASSPLKGGVDTEAFF. In DNA, the CDR3 is TGTGCCAGCTCCCCTCTAAAAGGAGGGGTCGACACTGAAGCTTTCTTT. The chain uses TRBV18 and TRBJ1-1, with D maybe TRBD1 (5 bases). V lost 6 bases, J lost 3 bases, and 20 bases lay in between. Germline V CDR1 and CDR2: KGHSH, LQKENI. This CDR3 contains 16 residues.

This chain uses TRBV4-1 with TRBJ1-2; TRBD1 might be the D (5 bases). V lost 4 bases to trimming and J lost 1 base, with 7 bases between them. The CDR3 spans 13 residues. Germline loops: CDR1 MGHRA, CDR2 YSYEKL. The CDR3 sequence: CASSPGLNYGYTF. The DNA of the CDR3 is TGCGCCAGCAGCCCGGGACTTAACTATGGCTACACCTTC.

V usage is TRBV21-1 and J usage is TRBJ2-1; the table's TRBD1 call for D was not verified on the DNA. TRBV21-1 has pseudogene status. The CDR3 runs 21 residues. This chain's CDR3 is CASSKAREKDRGSTWGDEQFF. DNA for the CDR3: TGTGCCAGCAGCAAAGCAAGGGAAAAGGACAGGGGTTCTACATGGGGTGATGAGCAGTTCTTC.

This rearrangement joins TRBV11-3 to TRBJ2-7; 7 nucleotides agree with TRBD2. Germline lookup yields CDR1 SGHNT and CDR2 YENEEA. There are 15 residues in the CDR3. Trimming took 1 base from V and 2 from J; bases not matched to a gene: 5. The CDR3 region has the DNA TGTGCCAGCAGCTTAGGCGGGAGAGGTACCTACGAGCAGTACTTC. Translated, it gives CASSLGGRGTYEQYF.

This clone has only a few counts. The chain couples TRBV7-2 to TRBJ1-1, with D hard to call. CDR1 and CDR2 from the germline V gene are SGHTA and FQGNSA. The CDR3 sequence is 14 residues long. V was clipped by 5 bases and J by 1 base, with 11 bases between them. This chain's CDR3 is CASSAQGGNTEAFF. The CDR3 DNA follows: TGTGCCAGCAGCGCCCAAGGTGGGAACACTGAAGCTTTCTTT.